This T cell receptor beta chain was recorded in a study of T cell repertoires in cytomegalovirus infection. Study in general: Indications of both CMV infection and matching HLA type were provided by public TCR beta signatures.

Findings and caveats of the study: The response measured ex vivo was dominated by TCR beta clonotypes (HLA-C-restricted and CMV-specific).

TCRdb re-called the reads through MiXCR, storing one row per CDR3 protein. Altogether about 740,000 distinct CDR3 sequences are present, around 31% being singletons, with the ten largest covering approximately 18%. This clonotype was recorded many times. Antigen unknown. This clonotype was obtained from a human donor in good health (CMV status not recorded). Some clones in this sample may be carry-over from other donors' samples. The sequencing here drew on cultured PBMCs, taken from culture after CMV antigen stimulation.

For the CDR3, the DNA is TGTGCCAGCAGCTTATGGGGGGGGGGCGGCACTGAAGCTTTCTTT. Protein sequence: CASSLWGGGGTEAFF. The chain carries TRBV7-2 and TRBJ1-1, with a weak D call TRBD1 (6 bases). The CDR3 has 15 residues. Trimming removed 2 bases from V and 4 bases from J, with 14 bases in between. Germline V gene data show CDR1 as SGHTA and CDR2 as FQGNSA.